This T cell receptor (beta chain) was captured in a study of shared clonotypes between healthy human individuals. Study-level points and caveats: Only blood underwent sampling, and tissue repertoires likely differ. Among the subsets, naive ones generally showed larger estimated richness than memory ones. The four-donor shared clonotypes exceeded non-shared clonotypes in generation probability, with non-shared ones scoring lower.

Profiled with immunoSEQ multiplex PCR; TCRdb holds only in-frame clones, not every one. The table records hundreds of thousands of clones, around 72% of them present only once. For this clone: No antigen is known for it.

All the donors were Caucasian adults who lived in Nashville, Tennessee. Sequenced: memory CD4+ T cells sorted from blood. Documented subset: CD45RA-negative fraction. The source of this sequence is a woman aged 25 to 39 in good health.

The CDR3 here is CASSIIPRQGSTDTQYF. The CDR3 region has the DNA TGTGCCAGTAGTATAATCCCGCGACAGGGATCCACAGATACGCAGTATTTT. The rearrangement links TRBV19 to TRBJ2-3, with TRBD1 identical over 7 bases. CDR1 and CDR2 from the germline V gene are LNHDA and SQIVND (reference sequence). The CDR3 extends over 17 amino acids. V gave up 2 bases and J gave up 2 bases; unmatched junction bases: 10.